Sequencing of this TCR beta chain was carried out in a study of regulatory T cells in long-lasting Graves disease. Study outcomes and limitations: Possibly, too few samples lowered accuracy.

HTBI primers from iRepertoire and Arm-PCR of CDR3 regions yielded the TCR beta libraries. TCRdb re-called the multiplex PCR reads with MiXCR, one entry per CDR3 protein. The sample records some 250,000 distinct CDR3 sequences, around 21% being singletons. Time point specified: newly diagnosed GD, antithyroid drugs for less than 3 months. PBMCs provided the RNA from which the TCR library was made. CDR1 is KGHSH and CDR2 is LQKENI in the germline V gene. Between the trimmed V and J ends, which lost 1 base and 9 bases, there was a span of 15 bases. The CDR3 is made up of 14 amino acids. This clonotype was counted at least ten times. Its antigen is unidentified.

The chain is built from TRBV18 and TRBJ1-2, with a weak D call TRBD1 (5 bases). This receptor was obtained from a female donor with Graves disease. The input for sequencing was peripheral blood mononuclear cells (PBMCs), taken at new diagnosis, from a patient treated with antithyroid drugs. CDR3 protein: CASSPLVTVDRYTF. Written as DNA, the CDR3 is TGTGCCAGCTCACCACTAGTGACAGTCGATCGCTACACCTTC. Drawing the rest from reference TRBV18 and TRBJ1-2, the complete variable domain is NAGVMQNPRHLVRRRGQEARLRCSPMKGHSHVYWYRQLPEEGLKFMVYLQKENIIDESGMPKERFSAEFPKEGPSILRIQQVVRGDSAAYFCASSPLVTVDRYTFGSGTRLTVV.